The present T cell receptor (beta chain) was sequenced within a study of patients and donors after allogeneic stem cell transplantation. TCRdb reanalysed the RT-PCR reads using MiXCR and keeps one entry per CDR3 protein. The sample lists under 200,000 distinct CDR3 sequences, approximately 30% occurring once. Per germline, CDR1 SQVTM and CDR2 ANQGSEA. V gave up 3 bases and J gave up 3 bases; unmatched junction bases: 7. The CDR3 runs 15 residues. The sequenced sample consisted of blood, either unsorted or a sorted T cell fraction (not recorded which). The clonotype originates from a human donor who was either an allogeneic HSCT recipient or a stem cell or donor lymphocyte infusion donor (not recorded which). It is not recorded whose cells these are; they may come from a transplant donor. V is TRBV29-1 and J is TRBJ2-7, with 11 bases that match TRBD2. CDR3 in amino acids: CSVDKGTSGGYEQYF. In nucleotides, the CDR3 is TGCAGCGTTGATAAAGGGACTAGCGGAGGCTACGAGCAGTACTTC.